This TCR beta chain was sequenced in a study of cytomegalovirus exposure and HLA in healthy donors. Note on this clone: Its specificity is unknown.

Germline CDR1 is MNHNS and CDR2 is SASEGT. The CDR3 has 15 residues. V was clipped by 5 bases and J by 4 bases; unmatched bases: 6. Overall study results and limits: Researchers reported in a later analysis that a missense DCLRE1C variant was tied to TCR beta V- and J-gene trimming.

PCR amplification relied on 60 Vbeta primers (plus 13 Jbeta primers). Sequencing used immunoSEQ multiplex PCR; TCRdb keeps in-frame clones, though not all of them. Of under 200,000 clones listed, over 65% are singletons. This TCR was sampled from a man aged 40-55 years in good health and CMV-seropositive. The sequenced material came from PBMCs. This sequence joins TRBV6-1 and TRBJ1-5, with 9 bases aligning to TRBD1. The DNA for the CDR3 is TGTGCCAGCAGTAGACAGGGGGAGGGGAATCAGCCCCAGCATTTT. Translation: CASSRQGEGNQPQHF.